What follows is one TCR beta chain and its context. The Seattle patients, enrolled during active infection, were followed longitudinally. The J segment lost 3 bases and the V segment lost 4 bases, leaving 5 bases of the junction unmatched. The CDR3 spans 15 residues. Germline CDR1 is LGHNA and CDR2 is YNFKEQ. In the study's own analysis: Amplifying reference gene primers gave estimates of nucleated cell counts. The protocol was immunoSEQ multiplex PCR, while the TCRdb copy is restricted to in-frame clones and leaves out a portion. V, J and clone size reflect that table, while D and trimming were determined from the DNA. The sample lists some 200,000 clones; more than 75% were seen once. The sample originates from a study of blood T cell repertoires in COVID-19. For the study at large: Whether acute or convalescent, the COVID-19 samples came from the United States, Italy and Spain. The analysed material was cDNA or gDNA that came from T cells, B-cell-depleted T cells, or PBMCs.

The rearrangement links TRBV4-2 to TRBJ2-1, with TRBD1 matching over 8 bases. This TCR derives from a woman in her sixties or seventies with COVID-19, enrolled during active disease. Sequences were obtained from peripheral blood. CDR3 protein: CASSRGGQGYNEQFF. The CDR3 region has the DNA TGTGCCAGCAGCCGCGGTGGACAGGGCTACAATGAGCAGTTCTTC.